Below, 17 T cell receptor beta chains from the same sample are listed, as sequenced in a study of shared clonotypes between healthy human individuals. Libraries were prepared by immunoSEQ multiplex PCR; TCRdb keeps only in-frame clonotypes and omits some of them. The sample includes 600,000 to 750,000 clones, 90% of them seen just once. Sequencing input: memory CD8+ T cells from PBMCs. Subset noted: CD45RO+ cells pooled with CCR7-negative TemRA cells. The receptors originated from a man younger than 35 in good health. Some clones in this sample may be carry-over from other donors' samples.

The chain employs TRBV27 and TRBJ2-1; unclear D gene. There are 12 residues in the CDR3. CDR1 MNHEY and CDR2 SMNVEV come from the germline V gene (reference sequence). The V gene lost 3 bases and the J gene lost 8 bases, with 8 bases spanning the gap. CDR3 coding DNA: TGTGCCAGCAGTTTCTTTGGGGATGAGCAGTTCTTC. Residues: CASSFFGDEQFF.

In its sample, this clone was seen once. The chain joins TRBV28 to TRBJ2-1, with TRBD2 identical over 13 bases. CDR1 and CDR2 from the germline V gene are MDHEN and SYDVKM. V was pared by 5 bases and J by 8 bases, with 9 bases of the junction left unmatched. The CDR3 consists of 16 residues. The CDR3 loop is CASSTGLAGVSYEQFF. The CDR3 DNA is TGTGCCAGCAGTACAGGACTAGCGGGAGTGTCGTATGAGCAGTTCTTC. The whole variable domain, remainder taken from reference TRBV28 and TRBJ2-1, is DVKVTQSSRYLVKRTGEKVFLECVQDMDHENMFWYRQDPGLGLRLIYFSYDVKMKEKGDIPEGYSVSREKKERFSLILESASTNQTSMYLCASSTGLAGVSYEQFFGPGTRLTVL.

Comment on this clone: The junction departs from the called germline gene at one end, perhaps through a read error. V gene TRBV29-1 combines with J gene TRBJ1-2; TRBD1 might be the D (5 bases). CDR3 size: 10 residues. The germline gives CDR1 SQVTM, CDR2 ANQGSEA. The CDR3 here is CSVLGTDNLF. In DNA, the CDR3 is TGCAGCGTCCTTGGGACGGACAACCTCTTC.

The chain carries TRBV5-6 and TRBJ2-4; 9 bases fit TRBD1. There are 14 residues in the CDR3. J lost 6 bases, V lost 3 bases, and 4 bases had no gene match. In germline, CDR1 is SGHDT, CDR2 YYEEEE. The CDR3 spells CASSSGQGGNIQYF. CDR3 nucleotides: TGTGCCAGCAGCTCGGGACAGGGCGGAAACATTCAGTACTTC.

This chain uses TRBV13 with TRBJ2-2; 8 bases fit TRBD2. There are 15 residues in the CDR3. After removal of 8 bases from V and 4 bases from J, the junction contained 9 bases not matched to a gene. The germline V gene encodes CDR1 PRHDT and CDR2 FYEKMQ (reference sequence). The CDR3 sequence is CASQPAGESTGELFF. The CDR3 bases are TGTGCCAGCCAACCAGCGGGAGAATCCACCGGGGAGCTGTTTTTT.

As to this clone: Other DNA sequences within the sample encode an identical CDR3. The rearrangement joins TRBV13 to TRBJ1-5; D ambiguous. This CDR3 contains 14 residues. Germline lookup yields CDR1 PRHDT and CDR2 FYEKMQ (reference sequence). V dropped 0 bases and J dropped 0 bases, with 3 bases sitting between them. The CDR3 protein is CASSLGRSNQPQHF. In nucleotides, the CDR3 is TGTGCCAGCAGCTTAGGCCGTAGCAATCAGCCCCAGCATTTT.

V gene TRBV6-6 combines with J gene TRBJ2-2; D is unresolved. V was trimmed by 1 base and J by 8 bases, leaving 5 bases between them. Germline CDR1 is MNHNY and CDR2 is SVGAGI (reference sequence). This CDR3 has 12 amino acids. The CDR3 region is CASSYFVGELFF. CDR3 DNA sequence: TGTGCCAGCAGTTACTTTGTTGGGGAGCTGTTTTTT.

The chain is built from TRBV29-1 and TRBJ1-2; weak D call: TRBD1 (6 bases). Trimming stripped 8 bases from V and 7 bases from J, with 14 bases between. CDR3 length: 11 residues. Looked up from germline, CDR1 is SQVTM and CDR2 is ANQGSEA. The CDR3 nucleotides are TGCAGCACCCGGGACATGGGTGGCTACACCTTC. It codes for CSTRDMGGYTF. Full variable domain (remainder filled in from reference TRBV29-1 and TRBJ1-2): SAVISQKPSRDICQRGTSLTIQCQVDSQVTMMFWYRQQPGQSLTLIATANQGSEATYESGFVIDKFPISRPNLTFSTLTVSNMSPEDSSIYLCSTRDMGGYTFGSGTRLTVV.

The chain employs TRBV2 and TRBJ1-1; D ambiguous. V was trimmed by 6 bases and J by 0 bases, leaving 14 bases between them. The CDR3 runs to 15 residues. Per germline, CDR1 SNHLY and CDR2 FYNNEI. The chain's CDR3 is CASRGRILMNTEAFF. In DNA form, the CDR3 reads TGTGCCAGCAGAGGGCGCATCCTCATGAACACTGAAGCTTTCTTT.

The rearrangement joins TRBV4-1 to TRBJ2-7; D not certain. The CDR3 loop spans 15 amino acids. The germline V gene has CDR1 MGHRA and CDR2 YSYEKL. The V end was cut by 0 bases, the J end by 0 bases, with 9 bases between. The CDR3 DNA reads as TGCGCCAGCAGCCAAGAATATGGGATCTCCTACGAGCAGTACTTC. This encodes CASSQEYGISYEQYF.

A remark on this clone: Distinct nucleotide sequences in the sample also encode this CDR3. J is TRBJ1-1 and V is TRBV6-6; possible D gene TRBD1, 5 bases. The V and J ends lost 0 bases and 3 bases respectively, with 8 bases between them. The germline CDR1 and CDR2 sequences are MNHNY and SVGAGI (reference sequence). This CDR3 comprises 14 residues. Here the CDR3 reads CASSYSGGDTEAFF. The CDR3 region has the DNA TGTGCCAGCAGTTACTCTGGGGGGGACACTGAAGCTTTCTTT.

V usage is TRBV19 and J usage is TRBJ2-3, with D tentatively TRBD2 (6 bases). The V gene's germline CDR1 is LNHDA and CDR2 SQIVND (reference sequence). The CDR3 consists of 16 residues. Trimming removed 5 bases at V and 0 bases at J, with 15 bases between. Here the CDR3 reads CASSPRGSGSTDTQYF. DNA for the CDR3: TGTGCCAGTAGTCCCCGGGGGAGCGGGAGCACAGATACGCAGTATTTT.

CDR3: CATSRGFDRGSNQPQHF. CDR3 DNA sequence: TGTGCCACCAGCAGAGGCTTTGACAGGGGGAGCAATCAGCCCCAGCATTTT. This sequence joins TRBV15 and TRBJ1-5, with 9 bases lining up with TRBD1. Germline values: CDR1 LNHNV, CDR2 YYDKDF (reference sequence). The CDR3 contains 17 residues. V dropped 1 base and J dropped 1; count of bases not matched to a gene: 5.

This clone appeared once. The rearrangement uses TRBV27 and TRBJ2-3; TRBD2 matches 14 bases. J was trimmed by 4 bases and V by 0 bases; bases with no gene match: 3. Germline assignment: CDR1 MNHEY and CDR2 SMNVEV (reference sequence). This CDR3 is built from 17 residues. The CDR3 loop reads CASSLSWTSGRSDTQYF. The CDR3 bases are TGTGCCAGCAGTTTATCATGGACTAGCGGGAGGTCAGATACGCAGTATTTT.

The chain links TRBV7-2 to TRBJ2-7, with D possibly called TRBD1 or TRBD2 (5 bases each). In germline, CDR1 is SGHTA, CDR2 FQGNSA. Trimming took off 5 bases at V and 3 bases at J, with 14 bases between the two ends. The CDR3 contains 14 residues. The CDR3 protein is CASSRWGPYYEQYF. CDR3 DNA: TGTGCCAGCAGCCGCTGGGGACCGTACTACGAGCAGTACTTC.

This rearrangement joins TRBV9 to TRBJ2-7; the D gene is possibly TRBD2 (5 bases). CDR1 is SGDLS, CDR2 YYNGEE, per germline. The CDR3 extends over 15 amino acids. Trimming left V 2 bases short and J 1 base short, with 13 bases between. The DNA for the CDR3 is TGTGCCAGCAGCGTTGATAGCAGGACTTCCTACGAGCAGTACTTC. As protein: CASSVDSRTSYEQYF.

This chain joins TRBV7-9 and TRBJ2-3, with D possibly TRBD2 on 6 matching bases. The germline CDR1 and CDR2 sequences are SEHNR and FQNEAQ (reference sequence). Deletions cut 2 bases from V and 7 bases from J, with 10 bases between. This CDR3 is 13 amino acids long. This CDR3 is CASSLWGDYTQYF. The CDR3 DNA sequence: TGTGCCAGCAGCTTATGGGGGGATTATACGCAGTATTTT.